A selection of T cell receptor beta chains follows, all from one sample in a study of blood T cell repertoires in COVID-19. Profiled with immunoSEQ multiplex PCR; TCRdb holds only in-frame clones, not every one. The sample consists of under 150,000 clones, 81% of them appearing once. The sample comprised peripheral blood. The receptors were gathered from a middle-aged man with acute or convalescent COVID-19. Each CDR3 is given with its conserved first and last residue. D genes are given only for firm matches. Not all rows give a size; the values are once, few, many and, for expanded clones, a class.

abundance,v_gene,j_gene,d_gene,len,CDR3nt,CDR3aa
.,TRBV5-1,TRBJ1-2,.,13,TGCGCCAGCAGCTTAGGTCGGGACTATGGCTACACCTTC,CASSLGRDYGYTF
.,TRBV9,TRBJ1-6,TRBD1,17,TGTGCCAGCAGCGTAGGGACAGGGCCCACGACTAATTCACCCCTCCACTTT,CASSVGTGPTTNSPLHF
.,TRBV20-1,TRBJ2-7,.,14,TGCAGTGCTAGTCGCGGCCCGAGCTCCTACGAGCAGTACTTC,CSASRGPSSYEQYF
.,TRBV5-5,TRBJ2-1,.,14,TGTGCCAGCAGCCTGGGTGGGGGGTCGAATGAGCAGTTCTTC,CASSLGGGSNEQFF
.,TRBV6-2/TRBV6-3,TRBJ2-5,TRBD2,19,TGTGCCAGCAGTTACCCCGGACTAGCGGGGGGGTCGTACCAAGAGACCCAGTACTTC,CASSYPGLAGGSYQETQYF
once,TRBV5-1,TRBJ1-6,TRBD1,14,TGCGCCAGCAGCTGGGGACAGGAAGATTCACCCCTCCACTTT,CASSWGQEDSPLHF
.,TRBV29-1,TRBJ1-2,TRBD1,15,TGCAGCGTTGAAGAGGGGACAGGGGCGTACTATGGCTACACCTTC,CSVEEGTGAYYGYTF
.,TRBV2,TRBJ1-3,.,14,TGTGCCAGCAGACTACAGGAGTCCGGAAACACCATATATTTT,CASRLQESGNTIYF
few,TRBV7-3,TRBJ2-7,TRBD1,15,TGTGCCAGCAGCTTAAATCCCGGGACAGGGTACGAGCAGTACTTC,CASSLNPGTGYEQYF
few,TRBV11-2,TRBJ2-5,.,14,TGTGCCAGCAGCTTAGGGGCTTCGCAAGAGACCCAGTACTTC,CASSLGASQETQYF
.,TRBV28,TRBJ1-4,TRBD1,16,TGTGCCAGCGGTAGTAGAGGACAGGGTGGGAATGAAAAACTGTTTTTT,CASGSRGQGGNEKLFF
.,TRBV7-8,TRBJ2-5,.,10,TGTGCCAGCATGAGAGAGACCCAGTACTTC,CASMRETQYF
once,TRBV7-9,TRBJ1-2,.,15,TGTGCCAGCACCTTCAGTCAGGCTGCGGGAGGCGGCTACACCTTC,CASTFSQAAGGGYTF
.,TRBV3-1/TRBV3-2,TRBJ2-2,TRBD2,16,TGTGCCAGCAGCCAAGATAGCGGGGAAAACACCGGGGAGCTGTTTTTT,CASSQDSGENTGELFF
many,TRBV2,TRBJ1-2,TRBD1,15,TGTGCCAGCAGTCTAAATCGACAGGGCGGTCATGGCTACACCTTC,CASSLNRQGGHGYTF
.,TRBV30,TRBJ2-2,TRBD1,15,TGTGCCTGGAGTCGACAGGGGACAAACACCGGGGAGCTGTTTTTT,CAWSRQGTNTGELFF
.,TRBV3-1/TRBV3-2,TRBJ1-2,.,15,TGTGCCAGCAGCCAGGTCCCGGACACCAACTATGGCTACACCTTC,CASSQVPDTNYGYTF
once,TRBV19,TRBJ1-2,.,14,TGTGCCAGTAGTCTCAGGGGTACTAACTATGGCTACACCTTC,CASSLRGTNYGYTF